The clone carrying this T cell receptor beta chain occurred a few times. The antigen is not known. The record originates from a study of liver allograft versus peripheral blood T cells. As for the study in general: What was compared were the T cell receptor repertoires in transplanted livers and those in the peripheral blood of recipients.

TCRdb used MiXCR to reprocess the reads, holding one entry per CDR3 protein. Of fewer than 11,000 distinct CDR3 sequences detected, about 20% appear once; the ten largest clones hold approximately 1.5%. Germline CDR1 and CDR2: KGHSH and LQKENI. Trimming cost V 8 bases and J 2 bases, with 22 bases left between them. The CDR3 is 16 amino acids. Study outcomes and limitations: Peripheral blood reportedly held T cell receptor repertoires that differed from those inside liver allografts.

The rearrangement links TRBV18 to TRBJ2-7, with D possibly TRBD2 on 5 matching bases. This sequence was found in a human patient who had a liver transplant. Some T cells may be supplied by the graft donor. The DNA of the CDR3 is TGTGCCAGCAGTTTCCGGACTCAGAGCCCAACCTACGAGCAGTACTTC. Protein sequence: CASSFRTQSPTYEQYF.